The 21 T cell receptor beta chains listed next were all sequenced from one sample in a study of early T cells in non-severe SARS-CoV-2 infection. TCRdb redid the calling of the 5' RACE reads with MiXCR, one entry per CDR3 protein. This table has about 81,000 distinct CDR3 sequences, 6% to 7% appearing once. Sample: whole blood. These receptors all stem from an adult who was a healthcare worker with PCR-confirmed SARS-CoV-2 infection or an uninfected control (not recorded which).

J is TRBJ1-5 and V is TRBV7-2; D may be TRBD1 (6 bases). The CDR3 contains 16 residues. Trimming took 1 base from V and 3 from J, leaving 13 bases between them. CDR1 is SGHTA, CDR2 FQGNSA, per germline. CDR3: CASSLGGTWVNQPQHF. The CDR3 coding sequence is TGTGCCAGCAGCTTAGGGGGGACATGGGTCAATCAGCCCCAGCATTTT.

This clonotype was counted many times. V is TRBV7-2 and J is TRBJ2-3; 8 nucleotides agree with TRBD2. Germline assignment: CDR1 SGHTA and CDR2 FQGNSA. This CDR3 has 15 amino acids. J gave up 4 bases and V 1 base, and 4 bases lay outside the gene matches. Here the CDR3 reads CASSLVPGGSDTQYF. CDR3 nucleotides: TGTGCCAGCAGCTTAGTTCCGGGAGGGTCAGATACGCAGTATTTT.

With respect to this clonotype: At one end, the junction sequence differs from germline, possibly due to a read error. The V gene is TRBV7-2, the J gene TRBJ1-6, with 10 bases identical to TRBD1. Germline V CDR1 and CDR2: SGHTA, FQGNSA. The CDR3 is made up of 17 amino acids. CDR3 bases: TGTGCCTGCAGCTTAGCGCCGGGACAGGGGTCGGATTCACCCCTCCACTTT. Translated, it gives CACSLAPGQGSDSPLHF.

In its sample, this clonotype was seen a few times. The chain links TRBV30 to TRBJ1-1; possibly TRBD1 for D (5 bases). Trimming removed 2 bases at V and 0 bases at J, with 10 bases between. Germline V CDR1 and CDR2: GTSNPN, SVGIG (reference sequence). The CDR3 has 14 amino acids. The CDR3 protein is CAWSRGRMNTEAFF. As DNA, the CDR3 is TGTGCCTGGAGTAGGGGACGGATGAACACTGAAGCTTTCTTT.

This clonotype was picked up a small number of times. In DNA, the CDR3 is TGTGCCAGCAGCAGGGACAGGGAGACCGAAAACACCATATATTTT. It yields the protein CASSRDRETENTIYF. This chain links TRBV7-2 with TRBJ1-3, with 9 bases that match TRBD1. V gave up 5 bases and J gave up 6 bases; unmatched junction bases: 8. In germline, CDR1 is SGHTA, CDR2 FQGNSA. The CDR3 extends over 15 amino acids.

This chain joins TRBV5-6 and TRBJ2-3, with 10 bases fitting TRBD2. Per the germline V gene, CDR1 is SGHDT and CDR2 is YYEEEE. The V gene end was trimmed by 0 bases and the J gene end by 5 bases; junction bases not matched to a gene: 0. This CDR3 comprises 14 residues. As DNA, the CDR3 is TGTGCCAGCAGCTTGGGGACTAGCGGAGATACGCAGTATTTT. Translating it yields CASSLGTSGDTQYF. Full variable domain (missing parts from reference TRBV5-6 and TRBJ2-3): DAGVTQSPTHLIKTRGQQVTLRCSPKSGHDTVSWYQQALGQGPQFIFQYYEEEERQRGNFPDRFSGHQFPNYSSELNVNALLLGDSALYLCASSLGTSGDTQYFGPGTRLTVL.

This clonotype has ten or more counts. The rearrangement joins TRBV11-2 to TRBJ2-5; TRBD2 agrees at 9 bases. Looked up from germline, CDR1 is SGHAT and CDR2 is FQNNGV. The length of the CDR3 is 19 residues. V was clipped by 3 bases and J by 4 bases; unmatched bases: 18. DNA for the CDR3: TGTGCCAGCAGCTTCCGCCGACGGGCTAGCGGGAAGAACGGAGAGACCCAGTACTTC. Its protein product is CASSFRRRASGKNGETQYF.

V is TRBV18 and J is TRBJ2-3, with no clear D. From germline, CDR1 is KGHSH and CDR2 LQKENI. The germline V and J ends were trimmed by 0 bases and 5 bases, with 6 bases remaining between them. This CDR3 is built from 13 residues. The CDR3 nucleotides read TGTGCCAGCTCACCACCTAACGGAGATACGCAGTATTTT. This codes for CASSPPNGDTQYF.

This clonotype was found a few times. The genes are TRBV20-1 and TRBJ2-7; weak D call: TRBD2 (5 bases). The CDR3 totals 12 residues. Germline V gene sequence: CDR1 DFQATT, CDR2 SNEGSKA (reference sequence). V shed 4 bases and J shed 6 bases, with 13 bases lying between them. CDR3 sequence reads: CSATGNGGEQYF. Here the CDR3 DNA reads TGCAGTGCTACCGGGAACGGTGGCGAGCAGTACTTC.

This clonotype occurred many times. This sequence joins TRBV28 and TRBJ2-1; D is possibly TRBD1 or TRBD2 (6 bases each). Trimming removed 8 bases at V and 9 bases at J, with 20 bases between. Germline V gene sequence: CDR1 MDHEN, CDR2 SYDVKM. The CDR3 runs to 14 residues. This chain's CDR3 is CASLWGAKAGEQFF. The CDR3 DNA reads TGTGCCAGCCTGTGGGGGGCCAAGGCGGGTGAGCAGTTCTTC. The full variable domain, rest sourced from reference TRBV28 and TRBJ2-1, is DVKVTQSSRYLVKRTGEKVFLECVQDMDHENMFWYRQDPGLGLRLIYFSYDVKMKEKGDIPEGYSVSREKKERFSLILESASTNQTSMYLCASLWGAKAGEQFFGPGTRLTVL.

This clonotype came up many times. V is TRBV6-5 and J is TRBJ1-6; 12 nucleotides align to TRBD1. J gave up 1 base and V 0 bases, and 4 bases lay outside the gene matches. Germline lookup yields CDR1 MNHEY and CDR2 SVGAGI. CDR3 length equals 19 residues. CDR3 region: CASSYSGTGGRSYNSPLHF. CDR3 bases: TGTGCCAGCAGTTACTCTGGGACAGGGGGCCGATCCTATAATTCACCCCTCCACTTT.

This clonotype turned up a few times. The chain uses TRBV29-1 and TRBJ1-1; D perhaps matches TRBD1 (5 bases). Trimming cost V 6 bases and J 5 bases, with 13 bases left between them. The germline V gene encodes CDR1 SQVTM and CDR2 ANQGSEA. The CDR3 has 12 amino acids. The CDR3 DNA reads as TGCAGCGTGGGGACGATTAAGACTGAAGCTTTCTTT. Encoded protein: CSVGTIKTEAFF.

This clonotype was detected a few times. CDR3 DNA sequence: TGTGCCAGCAGCCTGGGGACAGCCCAAGAGACCCAGTACTTC. Protein product: CASSLGTAQETQYF. This sequence joins TRBV7-9 and TRBJ2-5; 7 positions match TRBD1. J was trimmed by 1 base and V by 5 bases; bases with no gene match: 4. Germline V gives CDR1 SEHNR, CDR2 FQNEAQ (reference sequence). This CDR3 is 14 amino acids long.

Concerning this clonotype: A single base separates this from a much larger clone, so it may be a read error. The J gene is TRBJ2-1, the V gene TRBV6-5, with unresolved D. The CDR3 runs to 11 residues. CDR1 is MNHEY and CDR2 is SVGAGI in the germline V gene. CDR3 nucleotides: TGTGTCAGCAGAAAGTACAATGAGCAGTTCTTC. Protein product: CVSRKYNEQFF.

In this sample, this clonotype is medium-sized. V usage is TRBV7-9 and J usage is TRBJ2-5; D not resolved. Germline loops: CDR1 SEHNR, CDR2 FQNEAQ (reference sequence). The CDR3 is made up of 12 amino acids. V gave up 3 bases and J gave up 1 base, with 3 bases separating them. The CDR3 DNA sequence: TGTGCCAGCAGCTTCTCCCAAGAGACCCAGTACTTC. Its protein is CASSFSQETQYF.

This clonotype has a handful of counts. The V call is TRBV4-2, the J call TRBJ2-3; 10 nucleotides line up with TRBD2. The V gene end was trimmed by 4 bases and the J gene end by 2 bases; junction bases not matched to a gene: 9. CDR3 length: 17 residues. In germline, CDR1 is LGHNA, CDR2 YNFKEQ. CDR3: CASSPKAGTSDTDTQYF. The DNA for the CDR3 is TGTGCCAGCAGCCCAAAAGCCGGGACTAGCGACACAGATACGCAGTATTTT.

Worth noting for this clonotype: The junction and the germline gene differ at one end; a read error may be behind it. The chain is built from TRBV6-1 and TRBJ2-6; unclear D gene. This CDR3 region has 13 residues. CDR1 MNHNS and CDR2 SASEGT come from the germline V gene. The CDR3 here is CVSNVGQFLVLTF. The CDR3 DNA is TGTGTCAGCAATGTTGGGCAGTTTCTTGTCCTGACTTTC.

The chain links TRBV11-3 to TRBJ2-1; possible D gene TRBD2, 5 bases. The V end was cut by 4 bases, the J end by 8 bases, with 21 bases between. Germline V gene data show CDR1 as SGHNT and CDR2 as YENEEA. The CDR3 contains 16 residues. CDR3 DNA sequence: TGTGCCAGCAGCTCCCCTAACGTGGGAGTTTTCTATGAGCAGTTCTTC. Its protein product is CASSSPNVGVFYEQFF.

This clonotype was detected many times. The V call is TRBV18, the J call TRBJ2-7; tentatively, D is TRBD1 (5 bases). Germline V gives CDR1 KGHSH, CDR2 LQKENI. The CDR3 is 14 residues long. V was clipped by 2 bases and J by 5 bases, with 13 bases between them. CDR3 sequence reads: CASSPFPGSHEQYF. The CDR3 DNA reads as TGTGCCAGCTCACCATTTCCAGGGTCCCACGAGCAGTACTTC.

At least ten counts were recorded for this clonotype. The chain uses TRBV20-1 and TRBJ1-4, with a weak D call TRBD1 (5 bases). The germline CDR1 and CDR2 sequences are DFQATT and SNEGSKA (reference sequence). The CDR3 has 14 residues. V was trimmed by 0 bases and J by 6 bases, leaving 11 bases between them. The chain's CDR3 is CSARDSGHDEKLFF. CDR3 coding DNA: TGCAGTGCTAGAGATTCGGGGCATGATGAAAAACTGTTTTTT.

This clonotype was counted at least ten times. The rearrangement joins TRBV20-1 to TRBJ2-3; 10 bases map to TRBD2. Unmatched junction bases numbered 6, after V lost 6 bases and J lost 3 bases. Germline-derived CDR1 and CDR2 are DFQATT and SNEGSKA (reference sequence). The CDR3 totals 14 residues. CDR3 nucleotides: TGCAGTGCACGTACTAGCGGGGCGACAGATACGCAGTATTTT. Its translation: CSARTSGATDTQYF.